Below, 5 T cell receptor beta chains from the same sample are listed, as sequenced in a study of blood T cell repertoires in COVID-19. Some clones are missing from TCRdb's copy, which holds only in-frame ones; the method was immunoSEQ multiplex PCR. Among 250,000 to 300,000 clones listed, roughly 80% were seen once. Sequenced input: peripheral blood. These receptors were taken from a man in his 60s who had recovered from COVID-19.

V is TRBV6-5 and J is TRBJ1-2, with 9 bases lining up with TRBD1. This CDR3 region has 15 residues. Per the germline V gene, CDR1 is MNHEY and CDR2 is SVGAGI. V dropped 4 bases and J dropped 4; count of bases not matched to a gene: 7. The CDR3, as DNA: TGTGCCAGCAGTTTAGGACAGGGGCTCCTCTATGGCTACACCTTC. It codes for CASSLGQGLLYGYTF.

The chain couples TRBV4-2 to TRBJ2-7; 11 bases align to TRBD2. There are 16 residues in the CDR3. CDR1 is LGHNA, CDR2 YNFKEQ, per germline. The J segment lost 3 bases and the V segment lost 4 bases, leaving 8 bases of the junction unmatched. The CDR3 loop reads CASSPPLAGGNYEQYF. For the CDR3, the DNA is TGTGCCAGCAGCCCCCCCCTAGCGGGGGGCAACTACGAGCAGTACTTC.

The chain has TRBV11-2 and TRBJ2-5, with TRBD1 as a possible D gene (5 bases). CDR1 is SGHAT and CDR2 is FQNNGV in the germline V gene. The V and J ends lost 5 bases and 5 bases respectively, with 15 bases between them. This CDR3 has 14 residues. CDR3 loop: CASSPGKVGETQYF. CDR3 sequence (DNA): TGTGCCAGCAGCCCAGGGAAGGTTGGGGAGACCCAGTACTTC. The full variable domain, rest sourced from reference TRBV11-2 and TRBJ2-5, is EAGVAQSPRYKIIEKRQSVAFWCNPISGHATLYWYQQILGQGPKLLIQFQNNGVVDDSQLPKDRFSAERLKGVDSTLKIQPAKLEDSAVYLCASSPGKVGETQYFGPGTRLLVL.

The CDR3 loop is CAISLGLQETQYF. In DNA form, the CDR3 reads TGTGCCATCAGCCTGGGACTGCAAGAGACCCAGTACTTC. The chain carries TRBV10-3 and TRBJ2-5; D perhaps matches TRBD2 (6 bases). Germline V gives CDR1 ENHRY, CDR2 SYGVKD. The ends were cut back, 6 bases at V and 2 bases at J, with 10 bases in the middle. The CDR3 extends over 13 amino acids.

There are a few counts of this clone. This rearrangement joins TRBV29-1 to TRBJ1-2; D gene uncertain. V was clipped by 3 bases and J by 0 bases, with 5 bases between them. This CDR3 has 12 residues. Per germline, CDR1 SQVTM and CDR2 ANQGSEA. CDR3 nucleotide sequence: TGCAGCGTTGATGAGTCTAACTATGGCTACACCTTC. Residues: CSVDESNYGYTF. Together with reference TRBV29-1 and TRBJ1-2, the CDR3 gives the full variable domain: SAVISQKPSRDICQRGTSLTIQCQVDSQVTMMFWYRQQPGQSLTLIATANQGSEATYESGFVIDKFPISRPNLTFSTLTVSNMSPEDSSIYLCSVDESNYGYTFGSGTRLTVV.